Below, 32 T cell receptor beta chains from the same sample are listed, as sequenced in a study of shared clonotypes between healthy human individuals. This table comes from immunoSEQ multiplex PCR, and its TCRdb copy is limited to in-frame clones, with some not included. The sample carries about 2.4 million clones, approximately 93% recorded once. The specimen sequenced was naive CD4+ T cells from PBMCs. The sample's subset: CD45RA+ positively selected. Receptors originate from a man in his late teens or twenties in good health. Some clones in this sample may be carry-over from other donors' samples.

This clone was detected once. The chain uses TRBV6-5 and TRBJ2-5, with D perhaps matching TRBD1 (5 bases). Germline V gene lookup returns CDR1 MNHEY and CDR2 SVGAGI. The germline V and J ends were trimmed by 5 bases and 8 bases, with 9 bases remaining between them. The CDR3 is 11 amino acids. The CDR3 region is CASSKTDTQYF. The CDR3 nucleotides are TGTGCCAGCAGTAAGACAGATACCCAGTACTTC.

CDR3 in amino acids: CASSRQAFSYEQYF. The CDR3 coding sequence is TGTGCCAGCAGCAGACAGGCCTTCTCCTACGAGCAGTACTTC. The chain has TRBV13 and TRBJ2-7; TRBD1 might be the D (6 bases). The length of the CDR3 is 14 residues. V was cut by 5 bases and J by 0 bases, with 11 bases left in between. The germline V gene encodes CDR1 PRHDT and CDR2 FYEKMQ (reference sequence).

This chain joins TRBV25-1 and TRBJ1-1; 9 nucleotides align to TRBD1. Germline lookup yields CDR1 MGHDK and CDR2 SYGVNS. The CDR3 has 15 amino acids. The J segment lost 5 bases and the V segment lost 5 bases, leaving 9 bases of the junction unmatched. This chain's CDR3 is CASSRKGTGYTEAFF. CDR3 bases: TGTGCCAGCAGTCGAAAGGGGACAGGGTATACTGAAGCTTTCTTT.

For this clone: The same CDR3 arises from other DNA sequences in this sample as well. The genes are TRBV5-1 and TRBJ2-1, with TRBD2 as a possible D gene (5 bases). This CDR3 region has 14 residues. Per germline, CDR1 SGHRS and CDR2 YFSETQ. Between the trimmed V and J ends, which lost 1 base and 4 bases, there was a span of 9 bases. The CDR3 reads CASSLTGTYNEQFF. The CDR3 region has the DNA TGCGCCAGCAGCTTGACGGGAACTTACAATGAGCAGTTCTTC.

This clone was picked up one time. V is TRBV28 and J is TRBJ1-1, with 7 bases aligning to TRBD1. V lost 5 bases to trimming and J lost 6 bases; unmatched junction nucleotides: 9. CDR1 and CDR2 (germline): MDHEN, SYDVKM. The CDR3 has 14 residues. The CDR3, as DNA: TGTGCCAGCAGTAAAGGGGGCGCTGTGCCTGAAGCTTTCTTT. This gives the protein CASSKGGAVPEAFF.

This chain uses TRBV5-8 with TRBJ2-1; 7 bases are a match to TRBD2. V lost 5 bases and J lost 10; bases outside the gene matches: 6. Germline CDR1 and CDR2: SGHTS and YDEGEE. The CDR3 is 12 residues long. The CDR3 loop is CASRGGIVEQFF. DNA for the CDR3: TGTGCCAGCAGGGGGGGGATCGTGGAGCAGTTCTTC.

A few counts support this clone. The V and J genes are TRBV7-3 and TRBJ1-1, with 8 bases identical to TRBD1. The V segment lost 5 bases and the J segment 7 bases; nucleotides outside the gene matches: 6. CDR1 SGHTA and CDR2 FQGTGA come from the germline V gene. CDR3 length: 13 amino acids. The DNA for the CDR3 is TGTGCCAGCAGCCCCGCGGGACAGGATGAAGCTTTCTTT. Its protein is CASSPAGQDEAFF.

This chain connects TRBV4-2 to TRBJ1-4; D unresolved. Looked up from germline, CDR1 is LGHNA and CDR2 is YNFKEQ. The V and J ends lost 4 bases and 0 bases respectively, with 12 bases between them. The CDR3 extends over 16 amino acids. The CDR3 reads CASSRLREATNEKLFF. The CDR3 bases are TGTGCCAGCAGCCGACTGAGAGAGGCAACTAATGAAAAACTGTTTTTT.

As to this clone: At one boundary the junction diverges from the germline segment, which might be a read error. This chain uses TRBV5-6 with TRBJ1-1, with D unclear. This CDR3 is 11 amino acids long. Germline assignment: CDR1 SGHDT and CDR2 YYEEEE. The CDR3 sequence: CASSLGRAWVF. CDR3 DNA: TGTGCCAGCAGTTTAGGGAGGGCGTGGGTCTTT.

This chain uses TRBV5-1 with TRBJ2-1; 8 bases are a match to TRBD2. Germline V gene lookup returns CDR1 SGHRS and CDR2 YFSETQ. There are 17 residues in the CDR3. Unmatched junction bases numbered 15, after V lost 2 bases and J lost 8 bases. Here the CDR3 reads CASSFRTGLEMSHEQFF. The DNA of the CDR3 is TGCGCCAGCAGCTTCCGGACGGGACTAGAAATGAGCCATGAGCAGTTCTTC.

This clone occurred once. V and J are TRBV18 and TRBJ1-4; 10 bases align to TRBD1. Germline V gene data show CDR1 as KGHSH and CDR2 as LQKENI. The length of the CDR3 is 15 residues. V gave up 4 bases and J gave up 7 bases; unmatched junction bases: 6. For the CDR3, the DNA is TGTGCCAGCTCACGTGACAGGGGGCGTTTTGAAAAACTGTTTTTT. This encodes CASSRDRGRFEKLFF.

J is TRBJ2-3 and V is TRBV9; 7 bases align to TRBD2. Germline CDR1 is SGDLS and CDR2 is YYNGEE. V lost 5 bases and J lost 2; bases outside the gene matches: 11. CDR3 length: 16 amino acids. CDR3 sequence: CASRPKTGRVTDTQYF. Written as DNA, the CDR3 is TGTGCCAGCAGACCAAAGACGGGGAGGGTCACAGATACGCAGTATTTT.

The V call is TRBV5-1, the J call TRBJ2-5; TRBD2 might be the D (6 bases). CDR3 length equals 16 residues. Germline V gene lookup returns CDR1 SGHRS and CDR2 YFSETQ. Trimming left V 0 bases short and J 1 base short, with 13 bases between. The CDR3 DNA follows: TGCGCCAGCAGCTTGGGCGGGGCCATTGCCCAAGAGACCCAGTACTTC. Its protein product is CASSLGGAIAQETQYF.

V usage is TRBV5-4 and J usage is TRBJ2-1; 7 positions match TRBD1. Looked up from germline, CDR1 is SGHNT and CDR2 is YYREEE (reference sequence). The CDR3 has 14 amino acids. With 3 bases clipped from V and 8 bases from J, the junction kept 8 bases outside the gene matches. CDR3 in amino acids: CASSYKGALDEQFF. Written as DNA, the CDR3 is TGTGCCAGCAGCTACAAGGGGGCTTTGGATGAGCAGTTCTTC.

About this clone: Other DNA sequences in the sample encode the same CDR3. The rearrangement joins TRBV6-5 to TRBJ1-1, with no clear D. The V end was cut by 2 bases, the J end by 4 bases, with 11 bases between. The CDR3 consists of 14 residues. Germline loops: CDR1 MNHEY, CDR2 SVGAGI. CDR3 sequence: CASSYRGSGTEAFF. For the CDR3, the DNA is TGTGCCAGCAGTTACAGAGGGTCGGGCACTGAAGCTTTCTTT.

The CDR3 reads CASSLPLGGGVSYTF. The CDR3 bases are TGTGCCAGTAGCCTCCCCCTGGGAGGGGGCGTGAGCTACACCTTC. The chain has TRBV19 and TRBJ1-2; 7 nucleotides agree with TRBD1. V lost 6 bases and J lost 9; bases outside the gene matches: 16. CDR1 is LNHDA and CDR2 is SQIVND in the germline V gene (reference sequence). This CDR3 has 15 residues.

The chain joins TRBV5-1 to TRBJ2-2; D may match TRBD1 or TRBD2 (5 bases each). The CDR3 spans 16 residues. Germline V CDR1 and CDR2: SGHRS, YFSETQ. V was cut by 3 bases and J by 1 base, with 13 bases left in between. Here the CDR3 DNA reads TGCGCCAGCAGCTCGACCGGGACGGGGAACACCGGGGAGCTGTTTTTT. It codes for CASSSTGTGNTGELFF.

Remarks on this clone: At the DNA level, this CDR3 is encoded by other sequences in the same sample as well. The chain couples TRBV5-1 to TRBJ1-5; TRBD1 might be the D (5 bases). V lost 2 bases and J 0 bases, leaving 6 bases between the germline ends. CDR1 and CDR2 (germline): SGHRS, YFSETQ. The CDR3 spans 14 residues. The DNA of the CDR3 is TGCGCCAGCAGCTTTGGGGGTAGCAATCAGCCCCAGCATTTT. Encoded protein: CASSFGGSNQPQHF.

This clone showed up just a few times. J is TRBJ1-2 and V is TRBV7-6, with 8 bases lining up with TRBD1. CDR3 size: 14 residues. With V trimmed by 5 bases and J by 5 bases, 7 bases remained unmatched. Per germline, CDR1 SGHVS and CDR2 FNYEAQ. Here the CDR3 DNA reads TGTGCCAGCAGCGCCTCAGGGGGCTTGTATGGCTACACCTTC. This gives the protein CASSASGGLYGYTF.

In nucleotides, the CDR3 is TGTGCCAGCAGCTTTACCACGGTAGACGGGACCCAGTACTTC. Translating gives CASSFTTVDGTQYF. V is TRBV5-5 and J is TRBJ2-5; D is undetermined. Looked up from germline, CDR1 is SGHKS and CDR2 is YYEKEE (reference sequence). V was clipped by 2 bases and J by 7 bases, with 15 bases between them. The CDR3 has 14 amino acids.

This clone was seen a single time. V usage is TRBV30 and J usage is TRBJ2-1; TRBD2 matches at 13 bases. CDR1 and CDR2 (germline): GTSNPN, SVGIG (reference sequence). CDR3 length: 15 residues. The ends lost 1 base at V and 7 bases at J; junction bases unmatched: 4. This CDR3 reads CAWSETSGRRNEQFF. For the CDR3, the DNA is TGTGCCTGGAGTGAGACTAGCGGGAGGAGAAATGAGCAGTTCTTC.

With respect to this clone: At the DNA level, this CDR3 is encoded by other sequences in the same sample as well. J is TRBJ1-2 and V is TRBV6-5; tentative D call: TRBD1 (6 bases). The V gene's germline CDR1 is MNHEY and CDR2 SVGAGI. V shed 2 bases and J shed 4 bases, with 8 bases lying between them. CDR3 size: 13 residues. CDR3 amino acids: CASSYRGGYGYTF. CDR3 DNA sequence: TGTGCCAGCAGTTACAGGGGGGGCTATGGCTACACCTTC.

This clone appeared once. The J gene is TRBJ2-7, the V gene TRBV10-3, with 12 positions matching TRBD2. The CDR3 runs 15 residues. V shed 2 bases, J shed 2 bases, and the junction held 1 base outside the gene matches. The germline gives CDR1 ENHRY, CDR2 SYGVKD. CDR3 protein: CAISERLAGAYEQYF. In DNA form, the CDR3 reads TGTGCCATCAGTGAGAGACTAGCGGGAGCCTACGAGCAGTACTTC.

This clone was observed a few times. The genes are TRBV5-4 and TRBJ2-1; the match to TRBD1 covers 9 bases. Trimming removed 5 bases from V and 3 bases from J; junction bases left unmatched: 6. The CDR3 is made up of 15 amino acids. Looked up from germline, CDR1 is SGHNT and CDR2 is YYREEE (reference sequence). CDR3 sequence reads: CASRSRDRDYNEQFF. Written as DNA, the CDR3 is TGTGCCAGCAGGTCCCGGGACAGGGACTACAATGAGCAGTTCTTC.

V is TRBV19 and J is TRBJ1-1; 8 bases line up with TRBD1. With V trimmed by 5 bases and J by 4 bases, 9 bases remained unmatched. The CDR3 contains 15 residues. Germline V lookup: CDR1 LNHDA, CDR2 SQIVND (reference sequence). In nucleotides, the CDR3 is TGTGCCAGTAGTTGGCAGGGGGCAGTAAGCACTGAAGCTTTCTTT. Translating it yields CASSWQGAVSTEAFF. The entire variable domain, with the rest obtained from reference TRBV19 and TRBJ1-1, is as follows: DGGITQSPKYLFRKEGQNVTLSCEQNLNHDAMYWYRQDPGQGLRLIYYSQIVNDFQKGDIAEGYSVSREKKESFPLTVTSAQKNPTAFYLCASSWQGAVSTEAFFGQGTRLTVV.

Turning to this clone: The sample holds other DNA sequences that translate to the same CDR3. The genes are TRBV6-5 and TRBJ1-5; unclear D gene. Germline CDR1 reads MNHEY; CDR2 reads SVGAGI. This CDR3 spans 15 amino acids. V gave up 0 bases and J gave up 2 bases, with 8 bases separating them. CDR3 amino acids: CASSYSNGGNQPQHF. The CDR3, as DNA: TGTGCCAGCAGTTACTCGAATGGGGGCAATCAGCCCCAGCATTTT.

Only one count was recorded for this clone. CDR3 residues: CASSPTGTAYGYTF. CDR3 nucleotide sequence: TGTGCCAGCAGCCCAACCGGGACAGCCTATGGCTACACCTTC. The chain joins TRBV5-4 to TRBJ1-2; the match to TRBD1 covers 7 bases. With V trimmed by 4 bases and J by 4 bases, 7 bases remained unmatched. Germline V lookup: CDR1 SGHNT, CDR2 YYREEE (reference sequence). This CDR3 has 14 amino acids.

DNA of the CDR3: TGTGCCAGCAGCCAACTAGCGGGAGTTGGTTCAGGACAGACCCAGTACTTC. Protein sequence: CASSQLAGVGSGQTQYF. The chain joins TRBV5-4 to TRBJ2-5; TRBD2 matches at 11 bases. The CDR3 extends over 17 amino acids. The J segment lost 6 bases and the V segment lost 4 bases, leaving 14 bases of the junction unmatched. In germline, CDR1 is SGHNT, CDR2 YYREEE (reference sequence).

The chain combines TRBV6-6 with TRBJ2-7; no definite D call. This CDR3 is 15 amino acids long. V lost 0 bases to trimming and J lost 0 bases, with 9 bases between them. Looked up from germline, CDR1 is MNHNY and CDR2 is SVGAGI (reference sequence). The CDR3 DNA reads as TGTGCCAGCAGTTACTCGGCTGCCTCCTCCTACGAGCAGTACTTC. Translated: CASSYSAASSYEQYF.

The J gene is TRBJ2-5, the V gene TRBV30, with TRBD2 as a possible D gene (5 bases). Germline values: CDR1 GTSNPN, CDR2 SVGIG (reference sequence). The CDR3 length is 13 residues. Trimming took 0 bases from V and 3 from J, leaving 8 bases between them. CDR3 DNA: TGTGCCTGGAGTGTAACGGGAAAAGAGACCCAGTACTTC. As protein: CAWSVTGKETQYF. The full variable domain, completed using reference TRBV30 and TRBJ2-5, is SQTIHQWPATLVQPVGSPLSLECTVEGTSNPNLYWYRQAAGRGLQLLFYSVGIGQISSEVPQNLSASRPQDRQFILSSKKLLLSDSGFYLCAWSVTGKETQYFGPGTRLLVL.

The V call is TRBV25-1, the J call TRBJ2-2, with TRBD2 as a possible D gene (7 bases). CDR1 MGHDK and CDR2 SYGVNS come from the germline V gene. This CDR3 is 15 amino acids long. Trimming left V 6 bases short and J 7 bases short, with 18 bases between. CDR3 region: CASRGGGLSGGELFF. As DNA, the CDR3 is TGTGCCAGCAGAGGGGGGGGCCTTTCGGGCGGGGAGCTGTTTTTT.

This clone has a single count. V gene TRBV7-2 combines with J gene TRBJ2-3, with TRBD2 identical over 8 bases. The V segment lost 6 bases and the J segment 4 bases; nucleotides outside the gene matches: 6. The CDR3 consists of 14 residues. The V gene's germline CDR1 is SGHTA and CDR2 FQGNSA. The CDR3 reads CASSRSGGADTQYF. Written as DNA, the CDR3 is TGTGCCAGCAGTAGGTCGGGAGGGGCAGATACGCAGTATTTT.